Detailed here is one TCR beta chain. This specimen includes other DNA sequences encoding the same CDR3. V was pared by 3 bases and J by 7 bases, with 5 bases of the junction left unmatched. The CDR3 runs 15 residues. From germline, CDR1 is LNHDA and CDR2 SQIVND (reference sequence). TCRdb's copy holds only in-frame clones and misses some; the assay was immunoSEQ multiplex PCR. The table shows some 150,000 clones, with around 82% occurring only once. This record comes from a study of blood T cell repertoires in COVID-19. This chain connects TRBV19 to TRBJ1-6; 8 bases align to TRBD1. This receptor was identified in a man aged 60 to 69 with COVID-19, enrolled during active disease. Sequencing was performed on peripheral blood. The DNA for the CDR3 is TGTGCCAGTAGTATCCAGGGGGCCGGGAATTCACCCCTCCACTTT. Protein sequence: CASSIQGAGNSPLHF.